This TCR beta chain emerged from a study of T cell responses to AZD1222 COVID-19 vaccine. As concerns this clone: Its target is unknown.

Findings and caveats of the study: Within unmutated variant regions lay the reported targets of nearly half of spike-specific TCRs. The study found Spike-specific TCR breadth and depth rose after two AZD1222 doses. In a largely white British group with more females than males, clonal diversity was possibly underestimated.

Per the germline V gene, CDR1 is SEHNR and CDR2 is FQNEAQ (reference sequence). The V and J ends lost 4 bases and 7 bases respectively, with 19 bases between them. The CDR3 extends over 15 amino acids. The method was immunoSEQ multiplex PCR; TCRdb's version includes in-frame clones alone and lacks a portion of them. The top ten hold about 15% of the sample, which has about 110,000 clones, around nine tenths seen once. V usage is TRBV7-9 and J usage is TRBJ1-1; D uncertain. The clonotype comes from an adult in good health. This specimen was peripheral blood, taken on day 0 of AZD1222 vaccination. CDR3: CASSSSTSTTFEAFF. CDR3 nucleotide sequence: TGTGCCAGCAGCTCTTCGACATCTACTACTTTTGAAGCTTTCTTT.